This T cell receptor (beta chain) was recovered during a study of T cells after yellow fever vaccination. General study points: Most primary-vaccination clones reappeared after the booster (about 97% CD4, roughly 88% CD8). One caveat is that FACS-sorted repertoires could contain abundant clonotypes contaminating from the bulk population.

The V and J ends lost 7 bases and 3 bases respectively, with 15 bases between them. The CDR3 contains 13 residues. The germline gives CDR1 SQVTM, CDR2 ANQGSEA. TCRdb itself ran the 5' RACE reads through MiXCR, one entry per CDR3 protein. This sample has about 330,000 distinct CDR3 sequences; 4.1% occur once, and the top ten carry under 30%. This clonotype has a handful of counts. No antigen is known for it. This rearrangement joins TRBV29-1 to TRBJ1-1, with D uncertain. The sequencing here drew on PBMCs, taken 5 days after the yellow fever booster vaccination. This TCR derives from a man aged 18 to 29 who received the YFV17D yellow fever vaccine. The DNA of the CDR3 is TGCAGCGCCCTCGAGGGTCGTTACACTGAAGCTTTCTTT. As protein: CSALEGRYTEAFF.